This TCR beta chain was sequenced in a study of blood T cell repertoires in COVID-19. Study-level information: Some COVID-19 samples were acute and others convalescent; all came from the United States, Italy and Spain. The analysed material was cDNA or gDNA that came from T cells, B-cell-depleted T cells, or PBMCs.

In the original processing: Researchers report that nucleated cell counts were estimated from reference gene primer amplification. Sequenced by immunoSEQ multiplex PCR; TCRdb stores in-frame clones only, minus some. D and trimming were read from the DNA, whereas the V and J calls and clone size are those reported in that table. The table lists just over 200,000 clones, around 81% of them singletons. The CDR3 loop spans 14 amino acids. Between the trimmed V and J ends, which lost 2 bases and 0 bases, there was a span of 8 bases. From germline, CDR1 is MGHDK and CDR2 SYGVNS. The chain recombines TRBV25-1 with TRBJ2-7, with D possibly TRBD2 on 5 matching bases. The sequence derives from an older woman with acute or convalescent COVID-19. The sequencing sample was made of peripheral blood. The CDR3 here is CASSEEGSSYEQYF. Written as DNA, the CDR3 is TGTGCCAGCAGTGAAGAGGGCAGCTCCTACGAGCAGTACTTC.